The source of this TCR beta chain is a study of blood T cell repertoires in COVID-19 (dated by TCRdb to about 2020). Regarding the study in general: Samples covering the acute and convalescent phases of COVID-19 were provided by collaborators in the United States, Italy and Spain. The repertoires were made available in a free public database intended to serve as a resource for research on the immune response to SARS-CoV-2. Nearly every sample came with metadata listing a de-identified subject ID, COVID-19 status, age in years and sex. Where HLA class I and class II types were available, the types were taken from metadata supplied by the sample provider, not from assay-based typing. The samples were drawn from the first 160 participants of the ongoing ImmuneRACE study and from 1,254 subjects provided by 6 global collaborators. Subjects who had been exposed to COVID-19, were actively infected with it, or had recovered from it provided the deeply sampled blood TCRbeta repertoires that made up the dataset. The material from the prospective study consisted of cDNA or gDNA derived from T cells, B-cell-depleted T cells, or PBMCs.

Study-wide conclusions, independent of this receptor: How much clinical and demographic metadata was included differed by source and by participant, and the metadata was provided uncurated.

TCRbeta CDR3 regions were amplified from genomic DNA by means of the immunoSEQ Assay, a bias-controlled multiplex PCR. The authors processed their data as follows. The number of nucleated cells in each sample was estimated from the amplification of reference gene primers within the assay. To quantify the absolute abundance of each unique TCRbeta CDR3 rearrangement, sequence reads were collapsed and filtered. For each sample, productive Simpson clonality was calculated by taking the square root of Simpson's diversity index across productive rearrangements. TCRdb provides this immuneACCESS table in a form limited to in-frame rearrangements. Some clones are lacking; in checked studies, under half of them reflect an unresolved V gene, and why the rest are absent is not known. The D gene and trimming were derived from the DNA, and the V and J assignments and clone size from that table. The sample table lists roughly 250,000 clones, over 75% of them with a count of one. Together, the top ten hold approximately 4% of the sample.

Participants in the prospective study were aged about 18 to 89 years, lived in 20 to 25 United States geographic areas, and enrolled through a virtual design. To assign participants to cohorts, the prospective study relied on clinical history that participants themselves reported in a screening survey and a study questionnaire. For ImmuneRACE Cohort 3, a participant was defined as recovered based on two consecutive negative NP/OP PCR tests, clearance by a healthcare professional, or resolution of symptoms. In the prospective study, mobile phlebotomists collected whole blood, serum and a nasopharyngeal or oropharyngeal swab from each participant. Participants in the prospective study had the option to provide additional blood draws and questionnaires over a roughly 2-month period. Prospective study blood samples were shipped either frozen or at room temperature before DNA extraction. CDR1 and CDR2 (MGHDK, SYGVNS) derive from the germline V gene. At the junction V is shortened by 3 bases and J by 3 bases, with 11 bases in between. The CDR3 goes from the cysteine to the phenylalanine over 14 residues. Only the CDR3 part of the read is kept: 42 bases, read in frame from the first base.

Of note for this clone: What this receptor recognizes is not known. Per-nucleotide qualities are absent, and no much larger clonotype sits a single base away.

The sample was PBMCs or T cells enriched from blood (not recorded which). This clonotype was sampled from a woman in her 30s who had recovered from COVID-19. Recombination connected TRBV25-1 to TRBJ1-1; TRBD1 is a possible D gene, resting on 6 matching bases. The sequence in DNA is TGTGCCAGCAGTGAGGCCAGGGGATACACTGAAGCTTTCTTT. The resulting protein is CASSEARGYTEAFF.